This T cell receptor beta chain was found in a study of response to subunit inactivated influenza vaccine. About this clonotype: Its antigen remains unknown.

TCRdb passed the RT-PCR reads through MiXCR, listing each CDR3 protein once. The data contain about 240,000 distinct CDR3 sequences, 9% to 15% of them singletons. Whole-study results and caveats: T cells newly recruited by each seasonal influenza vaccination are few, the authors suggested.

V lost 4 bases, J lost 6 bases, and 16 bases lay in between. This CDR3 is 15 amino acids long. Looked up from germline, CDR1 is MNHEY and CDR2 is SVGAGI. The chain combines TRBV6-5 with TRBJ2-1, with D perhaps being TRBD1 or TRBD2 (6 bases each). Sample: non-naive T cells sorted from PBMCs, taken around two weeks before vaccination. The TCR sequence derives from a man in his fifties or sixties who received an inactivated influenza vaccine. CDR3 region: CASSFTGLGGNEQFF. The DNA of the CDR3 is TGTGCCAGCAGTTTTACAGGGTTGGGAGGCAATGAGCAGTTCTTC.